This T cell receptor beta chain derives from a study of T cells expressing NK-cell markers. Findings and caveats of the study: It is unclear if expanded NKG2C-expressing clones target HCMV antigens. In a group of 5 or 6 donors, dominant NKG2C+ clonotypes represented about 1.0-7.5% of CD8+ T cells.

Concerning this clonotype: The target antigen is unknown.

The CDR3 is made up of 13 amino acids. The germline V gene has CDR1 SEHNR and CDR2 FQNEAQ (reference sequence). A 5'RACE template switching approach incorporating UMIs was used to make TCR beta cDNA. Reprocessing the 5' RACE reads, TCRdb reports a single entry for every CDR3 protein and omits DNA. Its table lists 500,000 to 600,000 distinct CDR3 sequences. The source material was blood T cells: a sorted CD56 or NKG2C T cell subset, CD4+ or CD8+ T cells, or bulk PBMC T cells (not recorded which). The genes are TRBV7-9 and TRBJ2-5; TCRdb returns TRBD1, unconfirmable since there is no DNA. This TCR derives from a man younger than 35 in good health. This chain's CDR3 is CASSLQGRGTQYF.